These T cell receptor beta chains were read from a single sample in a study of T cell responses to AZD1222 COVID-19 vaccine. The data were produced by immunoSEQ multiplex PCR, yet TCRdb's version contains in-frame clones alone and is incomplete. The data contain more than 95,000 clones, 80% to 90% of them singletons. This specimen was peripheral blood, taken on day 0 of AZD1222 vaccination. The receptors derive from an adult in good health. Both conserved end residues are part of each CDR3. For some rows the clone size is stated as once, few or many, or as a class when expanded; others skip it.

v_gene,j_gene,abundance,CDR3aa
TRBV5-4,TRBJ1-1,NA,CASSFRGPRVEAFF
TRBV11-2,TRBJ1-6,NA,CASSLGQNNSPLHF
TRBV3-1/TRBV3-2,TRBJ2-7,NA,CASSQGLAGGLSYEQYF
TRBV7-2,TRBJ1-6,few,CASSWDGNSPLHF
TRBV5-1,TRBJ2-7,NA,CASSGTSGGGEQYF
TRBV27,TRBJ1-1,NA,CASSVQGSPEAFF
TRBV20-1,TRBJ1-2,NA,CSARDQRGYTF
TRBV30,TRBJ2-2,NA,CAWTPGGREYTGELFF
TRBV3-1/TRBV3-2,TRBJ2-2,NA,CASSQVTGVTGELFF
TRBV9,TRBJ2-5,NA,CASSVGTSGEETQYF
TRBV23-1,TRBJ1-1,NA,CASSQGQGNTEAFF
TRBV27,TRBJ1-2,NA,CASSLGRGYGYTF
TRBV4-3,TRBJ1-1,NA,CASSQVQGMAEAFF
TRBV19,TRBJ2-7,NA,CASSPTGITYEQYF
TRBV10-3,TRBJ2-3,NA,CAIGGTDTQYF
TRBV5-4,TRBJ2-3,NA,CASSSGTPRTDTQYF
TRBV7-2,TRBJ2-7,NA,CASSASTAGASEQYF
TRBV5-4,TRBJ1-3,NA,CASSLRLDSNTIYF
TRBV19,TRBJ1-4,NA,CASSIGGPELFF
TRBV30,TRBJ1-4,NA,CAWSPAGVGNEKLFF
TRBV7-8,TRBJ1-3,NA,CASSLSWGNTIYF
TRBV27,TRBJ1-5,NA,CASREGGAYGNQPQHF
TRBV19,TRBJ2-1,NA,CASSPTPSGNNEQFF
TRBV30,TRBJ2-7,NA,CAWGSSPGYEQYF
TRBV18,TRBJ2-5,NA,CASSPRQGETQYF
TRBV29-1,TRBJ1-2,NA,CSAGTESNYGYTF
TRBV5-1,TRBJ2-1,NA,CASSSQSGGNNEQFF
TRBV3-1/TRBV3-2,TRBJ2-7,NA,CASSDLRGKDEQYF
TRBV5-8,TRBJ1-6,few,CASSLRRARSPLHF
TRBV10-3,TRBJ2-7,NA,CAIRKGTGASYEQYF
TRBV28,TRBJ2-1,NA,CAALDRAASNEQFF
TRBV7-8,TRBJ1-4,NA,CASTRGVGEKLFF
TRBV24-1,TRBJ1-3,NA,CATSADRVTGNTIYF